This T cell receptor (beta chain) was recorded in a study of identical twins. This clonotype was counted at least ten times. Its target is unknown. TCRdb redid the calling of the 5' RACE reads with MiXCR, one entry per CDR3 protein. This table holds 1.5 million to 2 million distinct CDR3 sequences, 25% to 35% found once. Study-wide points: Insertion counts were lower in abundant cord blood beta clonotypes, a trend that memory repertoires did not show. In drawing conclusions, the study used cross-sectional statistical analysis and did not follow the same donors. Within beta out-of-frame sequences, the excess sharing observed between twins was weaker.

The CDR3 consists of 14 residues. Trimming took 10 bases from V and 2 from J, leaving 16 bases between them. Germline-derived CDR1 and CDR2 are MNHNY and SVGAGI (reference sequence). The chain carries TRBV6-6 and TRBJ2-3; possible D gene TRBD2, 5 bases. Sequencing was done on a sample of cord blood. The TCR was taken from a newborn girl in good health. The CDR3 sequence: CATKGLLNTDTQYF. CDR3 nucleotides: TGTGCCACCAAAGGACTGTTGAACACAGATACGCAGTATTTT.